This T cell receptor (beta chain) was recovered during a study of T cell clones after liver transplantation. Method: immunoSEQ multiplex PCR; TCRdb's copy keeps in-frame clones and lacks some. Here the sample spans about 53,000 clones, around 84% being singletons. CDR1 and CDR2 from the germline V gene are LNHNV and YYDKDF (reference sequence). This CDR3 spans 12 amino acids. The J segment lost 6 bases and the V segment lost 4 bases, leaving 2 bases of the junction unmatched. The rearrangement joins TRBV15 to TRBJ2-7; 8 bases align to TRBD1. Sample: CD4+ T cells from blood, taken before liver transplant. This TCR derives from a human donor who received a liver transplant. The CDR3: CATSIGTGEQYF. CDR3 sequence (DNA): TGTGCCACCAGCATCGGGACAGGCGAGCAGTACTTC.